A single sample gave rise to the 23 T cell receptor beta chains below, sequenced in a study of T cells in women clearing cervical HPV infection. Produced via immunoSEQ multiplex PCR; TCRdb's table is partial and in-frame only. The clone table shows some 40,000 clones, with the ten largest holding less than 8%. The sequenced sample consisted of blood buffy coat. These receptors came from a woman aged 18 to 75 with a cervical HPV16 infection that either progressed to CIN3+ or cleared (not recorded which).

CDR3 sequence reads: CASSRPGLDNGYTF. Partial CDR3 DNA: TGTGCCAGCAGTCGGCCGGGGTTAGATAATGGC. The rearrangement uses TRBV2 and TRBJ1-2, with D uncertain. The read gets to within 3 residues of the CDR3 end, and the germline J gene fills in the rest. CDR3 size: 14 residues. Germline V CDR1 and CDR2: SNHLY, FYNNEI. V lost 5 bases and J lost 6, with 16 bases in between.

Here the CDR3 reads CASTFPDRVSGNTIYF. The DNA read from the CDR3 is TGTGCCAGTACCTTCCCCGACAGGGTCTCTGGAAACACC. The rearrangement joins TRBV19 to TRBJ1-3; 7 bases are a match to TRBD1. The observed sequence ends 3 residues before the CDR3 terminus, with the missing tail filled in from the germline J gene. J lost 0 bases, V lost 7 bases, and 9 bases had no gene match. Per germline, CDR1 LNHDA and CDR2 SQIVND (reference sequence). CDR3 length: 16 amino acids. The full variable domain, in which reference TRBV19 and TRBJ1-3 provide the parts outside the CDR3, is DGGITQSPKYLFRKEGQNVTLSCEQNLNHDAMYWYRQDPGQGLRLIYYSQIVNDFQKGDIAEGYSVSREKKESFPLTVTSAQKNPTAFYLCASTFPDRVSGNTIYFGEGSWLTVV.

For this clone: At one boundary the junction diverges from the germline segment, which might be a read error. The read stops 3 residues short of the end of the CDR3; the missing end is completed from the germline J gene. Other DNA sequences within the sample encode an identical CDR3. The gene calls are TRBV5-1 and TRBJ1-3; TRBD1 matches 9 bases. The germline V gene encodes CDR1 SGHRS and CDR2 YFSETQ. CDR3 size: 16 residues. This CDR3 reads CASSITGTGIGNTIYF. The sequenced CDR3 bases are TGCGCCAGCAGCATTACCGGGACAGGGATTGGAAACACG.

A remark on this clone: The CDR3 end lies 3 residues beyond the end of the read and is filled in from the germline J gene. V gene TRBV3-1 (or the pseudogene TRBV3-2) combines with J gene TRBJ2-2; TRBD2 aligns across 8 bases. Germline trimming cut 1 base from V and 3 bases from J; bases unmatched to any gene: 4. Germline CDR1 reads LGHDT; CDR2 reads YNNKEL (reference sequence). This CDR3 is 16 amino acids long. The covered CDR3 bases are TGTGCCAGCAGCCAAGCCGGACTAGCAGACACCGGGGAG. Amino acids: CASSQAGLADTGE. The entire CDR3 protein reads CASSQAGLADTGELFF.

As for this clone: The read stops 3 residues short of the end of the CDR3; the missing end is completed from the germline J gene. The rearrangement links TRBV9 to TRBJ2-1; perhaps D is TRBD1 or TRBD2 (5 bases each). Germline CDR1 is SGDLS and CDR2 is YYNGEE. V dropped 0 bases and J dropped 7 bases, with 17 bases sitting between them. This CDR3 has 16 amino acids. The CDR3 loop is CASSVGEQEVRNEQFF. The covered CDR3 bases are TGTGCCAGCAGCGTAGGAGAACAGGAGGTTAGGAATGAG. Full variable domain (missing parts from reference TRBV9 and TRBJ2-1): DSGVTQTPKHLITATGQRVTLRCSPRSGDLSVYWYQQSLDQGLQFLIQYYNGEERAKGNILERFSAQQFPDLHSELNLSSLELGDSALYFCASSVGEQEVRNEQFFGPGTRLTVL.

On this clone itself: Read data end 3 residues before the CDR3 end; the end is taken from the germline J gene. This sequence joins TRBV6-1 and TRBJ1-4, with TRBD1 as a possible D gene (5 bases). The germline CDR1 and CDR2 sequences are MNHNS and SASEGT. V shed 1 base and J shed 8 bases, with 11 bases lying between them. The CDR3 extends over 14 amino acids. The CDR3 DNA, read in part, is TGTGCCAGCAGTGAAGGGGACTCCCCGGAAAAA. This gives the protein CASSEGDSPEK. The full CDR3 is CASSEGDSPEKLFF.

With respect to this clone: The missing CDR3 end, 3 residues past where the read stops, is filled in from the germline J gene. The chain links TRBV7-9 to TRBJ2-5, with TRBD2 as a possible D gene (5 bases). CDR1 is SEHNR and CDR2 is FQNEAQ in the germline V gene (reference sequence). The CDR3 length is 14 residues. Trimming took 1 base from V and 5 from J, leaving 11 bases between them. The CDR3 DNA, read in part, is TGTGCCAGCAGCTTAGACGCGGGTCGGGAGACC. Translated: CASSLDAGRET. The CDR3, in full, reads CASSLDAGRETQYF. Variable domain in full (rest from reference TRBV7-9 and TRBJ2-5): DTGVSQNPRHKITKRGQNVTFRCDPISEHNRLYWYRQTLGQGPEFLTYFQNEAQLEKSRLLSDRFSAERPKGSFSTLEIQRTEQGDSAMYLCASSLDAGRETQYFGPGTRLLVL.

On this clone: The read ends 3 residues shy of where the CDR3 ends; the end is completed using the germline J gene. V and J are TRBV5-4 and TRBJ2-3; tentative D call: TRBD1 (6 bases). The germline gives CDR1 SGHNT, CDR2 YYREEE (reference sequence). V lost 3 bases, J lost 2 bases, and 13 bases lay in between. The CDR3 totals 15 residues. The sequenced part of the CDR3 DNA is TGTGCCAGCAGCTCGAGGGACACCTACACAGATACG. Encoded protein: CASSSRDTYTDT. The full CDR3 reads CASSSRDTYTDTQYF.

On this clone: The DNA ends 3 residues before the CDR3 does, and the rest of the CDR3 is filled in from the germline J gene. The genes are TRBV5-1 and TRBJ2-3; unclear D gene. Per the germline V gene, CDR1 is SGHRS and CDR2 is YFSETQ. V lost 1 base and J 3 bases, leaving 15 bases between the germline ends. The CDR3 is made up of 16 amino acids. CDR3 amino acids: CASSLRAITLTDTQYF. CDR3 DNA (partial): TGCGCCAGCAGCTTGAGGGCAATTACTTTGACAGATACG.

A note on this clone: Read sequence stops 3 residues before the CDR3 end, and the germline J gene provides the missing end. The chain uses TRBV5-1 and TRBJ2-4, with TRBD2 matching 7 bases. Germline V gene lookup returns CDR1 SGHRS and CDR2 YFSETQ. Germline trimming cut 5 bases from V and 1 base from J; bases unmatched to any gene: 3. The CDR3 spans 14 residues. CDR3 residues: CASRVGGAKNIQYF. Incomplete CDR3 DNA: TGCGCCAGCAGAGTCGGGGGGGCCAAAAACATT.

In the case of this clone: Read sequence stops 3 residues before the CDR3 end, and the germline J gene provides the missing end. The rearrangement uses TRBV7-7 and TRBJ2-3; tentatively, D is TRBD1 (6 bases). The CDR3 runs to 14 residues. Looked up from germline, CDR1 is SSHAT and CDR2 is FNYEAQ (reference sequence). The sequenced CDR3 bases are TGTGCCAGCAGCTTTACAGGGCAACAAGAGACG. This codes for CASSFTGQQET. The full CDR3 reads CASSFTGQQETQYF.

Of note for this clone: The DNA ends 3 residues before the CDR3 does, and the rest of the CDR3 is filled in from the germline J gene. The chain couples TRBV20-1 to TRBJ2-4; no firm D call. V was pared by 3 bases and J by 1 base, with 10 bases between. This CDR3 contains 14 residues. The germline CDR1 and CDR2 sequences are DFQATT and SNEGSKA (reference sequence). The sequenced CDR3 bases are TGCAGTGCTAGCCCCGCGGCGGCCAAAAACATT. Its protein is CSASPAAAKNI. The whole CDR3 sequence is CSASPAAAKNIQYF.

On this clone: The read is 3 residues too short to cover the CDR3 end, so that end is filled in from the germline J gene. This chain uses TRBV9 with TRBJ2-1; 9 bases match TRBD2. The V gene end was trimmed by 0 bases and the J gene end by 5 bases; junction bases not matched to a gene: 6. The CDR3 loop spans 16 amino acids. CDR1 SGDLS and CDR2 YYNGEE come from the germline V gene. CDR3 bases read: TGTGCCAGCAGCGTAGGAGCGGGGGGCAGTCACAATGAG. Translating gives CASSVGAGGSHNE. The whole CDR3 is CASSVGAGGSHNEQFF.

Comments on this clone: The read terminates 3 residues before the CDR3 end, so the remaining end is supplied by the germline J gene. The rearrangement uses TRBV11-2 and TRBJ2-3, with a weak D call TRBD1 (6 bases). The CDR3 runs 12 residues. Germline lookup yields CDR1 SGHAT and CDR2 FQNNGV. CDR3: CASSSDRRTQYF. CDR3 DNA (partial): TGTGCCAGCAGCTCCGACAGGAGGACG.

The sequenced part of the CDR3 DNA is TGTGCCAGCAGCTTGGTGGGCATTAATGAAAAG. This translates into CASSLVGINEK. The CDR3 reads in full as CASSLVGINEKLFF. The V and J genes are TRBV5-6 and TRBJ2-2, with D unresolved. Read sequence stops 3 residues before the CDR3 end, and the germline J gene provides the missing end. This CDR3 is built from 14 residues. In germline, CDR1 is SGHDT, CDR2 YYEEEE. Complete variable domain (other parts from reference TRBV5-6 and TRBJ2-2): DAGVTQSPTHLIKTRGQQVTLRCSPKSGHDTVSWYQQALGQGPQFIFQYYEEEERQRGNFPDRFSGHQFPNYSSELNVNALLLGDSALYLCASSLVGINEKLFFGEGSRLTVL.

A remark on this clone: The read ends 3 residues before the CDR3 terminus; that terminus is restored from the germline J gene. The gene calls are TRBV13 and TRBJ1-1; tentative D call: TRBD1 (5 bases). Trimming took off 5 bases at V and 1 base at J, with 14 bases between the two ends. The CDR3 totals 15 residues. Germline CDR1 and CDR2: PRHDT and FYEKMQ (reference sequence). CDR3 DNA, as far as it was read: TGTGCCAGCAGCCCAAGCCCAGGGTCGAACACTGAA. Its protein product is CASSPSPGSNTE. From start to end, the CDR3 is CASSPSPGSNTEAFF.

On this clone: The DNA ends 3 residues before the CDR3 does, and the rest of the CDR3 is filled in from the germline J gene. The J gene is TRBJ2-4, the V gene TRBV28; D not certain. Per germline, CDR1 MDHEN and CDR2 SYDVKM. This CDR3 has 14 amino acids. With 3 bases removed from V and 0 bases from J, the gap between germline ends came to 6 bases. The CDR3 protein is CASSFREAKNIQYF. CDR3 bases read: TGTGCCAGCAGTTTTAGAGAAGCCAAAAACATT.

A remark on this clone: The read comes to an end 3 residues before the CDR3 does, leaving the germline J gene to fill in the end. The genes are TRBV9 and TRBJ2-2; 9 bases are shared with TRBD1. The CDR3 extends over 15 amino acids. Germline assignment: CDR1 SGDLS and CDR2 YYNGEE. The V gene end was trimmed by 2 bases and the J gene end by 7 bases; junction bases not matched to a gene: 6. The sequenced CDR3 bases are TGTGCCAGCAGCGTCTACAGGGGGCCGGGCGGGGAG. Its protein product is CASSVYRGPGGE. The full CDR3 reads CASSVYRGPGGELFF.

Comment on this clone: The read stops 3 residues short of the end of the CDR3; the missing end is completed from the germline J gene. V and J are TRBV11-2 and TRBJ2-1; 8 bases are a match to TRBD2. The ends lost 5 bases at V and 6 bases at J; junction bases unmatched: 9. CDR1 and CDR2 (germline): SGHAT, FQNNGV. This CDR3 has 15 amino acids. The sequenced part of the CDR3 DNA is TGTGCCAGCAGCAACGGGACTAGTTTTTCCAATGAG. Translating it yields CASSNGTSFSNE. The entire CDR3 protein reads CASSNGTSFSNEQFF.

As to this clone: The read is 3 residues too short to cover the CDR3 end, so that end is filled in from the germline J gene. The gene calls are TRBV3-1 (or the pseudogene TRBV3-2) and TRBJ2-1; TRBD2 matches at 12 bases. V lost 4 bases to trimming and J lost 0 bases; unmatched junction nucleotides: 13. CDR1 is LGHDT, CDR2 YNNKEL, per germline (reference sequence). This CDR3 spans 20 amino acids. CDR3 bases read: TGTGCCAGCAGCCCCCAAACTAGCGGGGGGTCCTCTGACTCCTACAATGAG. It encodes CASSPQTSGGSSDSYNE. The whole CDR3 region reads CASSPQTSGGSSDSYNEQFF.

Regarding this clone: The CDR3 goes on 3 residues after the read ends, and that part is filled in from the germline J gene. The rearrangement joins TRBV6-2 or TRBV6-3 to TRBJ2-2, with D possibly being TRBD1 (7 bases). This CDR3 has 14 amino acids. CDR1 and CDR2 from the germline V gene are MNHEY and SVGEGT. The part of the CDR3 DNA that was read is TGTGCCAGCAGCCCAGGGGGAGGAATTGAAAAG. Translation gives CASSPGGGIEK. Given in full, the CDR3 is CASSPGGGIEKLFF.

Regarding this clone: The missing CDR3 end, 3 residues past where the read stops, is filled in from the germline J gene. V gene TRBV7-9 combines with J gene TRBJ2-5; the D gene is possibly TRBD2 (6 bases). The CDR3 spans 14 residues. V was cut by 2 bases and J by 4 bases, with 11 bases left in between. Germline-derived CDR1 and CDR2 are SEHNR and FQNEAQ (reference sequence). CDR3 bases read: TGTGCCAGCAGCTTATCTGCCGGGGGAGAGACC. Protein: CASSLSAGGET. The complete CDR3 reads CASSLSAGGETQYF.

As for this clone: From the germline J gene comes the end of the CDR3, since the read stops 3 residues before it. The genes are TRBV29-1 and TRBJ1-5, with 11 positions matching TRBD1. This CDR3 comprises 13 residues. CDR1 and CDR2 (germline): SQVTM, ANQGSEA. V was clipped by 3 bases and J by 7 bases; unmatched bases: 2. CDR3 residues: CSVEGTGGQPQHF. Partial CDR3 DNA: TGCAGCGTTGAGGGGACAGGGGGGCAGCCC.